The 28 T cell receptor beta chains below were found in one sample sequenced in a study of T-cell memory formation after mild COVID-19. From the 5' RACE reads, TCRdb called clonotypes with MiXCR, one entry per CDR3 protein. The sample yields over 350,000 distinct CDR3 sequences, 15% to 20% seen once. Sequencing was carried out using PBMCs or a T cell subset sorted from them (not recorded which). All receptors come from a man between 18 and 29 years old who had mild COVID-19 (a few samples of this study predate the infection). Cell type and time point are not known.

The gene calls are TRBV7-2 and TRBJ1-3, with 7 bases fitting TRBD1. CDR3 length: 15 amino acids. Germline lookup yields CDR1 SGHTA and CDR2 FQGNSA. J was trimmed by 6 bases and V by 0 bases; bases with no gene match: 5. The CDR3 is CASSLAVQGLNTIYF. CDR3 DNA: TGTGCCAGCAGCTTAGCCGTACAGGGGTTAAACACCATATATTTT.

This clonotype came up a few times. This chain joins TRBV27 and TRBJ2-5, with D perhaps being TRBD1 or TRBD2 (5 bases each). The V end was cut by 3 bases, the J end by 5 bases, with 10 bases between. CDR1 is MNHEY, CDR2 SMNVEV, per germline (reference sequence). This CDR3 region has 13 residues. The CDR3 is CASSLGVHETQYF. The CDR3 coding sequence is TGTGCCAGCAGTTTGGGGGTTCATGAGACCCAGTACTTC.

This clonotype was observed a handful of times. The rearrangement links TRBV6-6 to TRBJ2-3, with 8 bases lining up with TRBD2. CDR3 length equals 17 residues. V shed 0 bases and J 4 bases; nucleotides not matched to a gene: 9. CDR1 and CDR2 from the germline V gene are MNHNY and SVGAGI (reference sequence). CDR3 amino acids: CASSYSLRAGGADTQYF. In DNA form, the CDR3 reads TGTGCCAGCAGTTACTCGTTGCGGGCGGGGGGCGCAGATACGCAGTATTTT.

V usage is TRBV6-1 and J usage is TRBJ1-1; D is ambiguous. The CDR3 is made up of 14 amino acids. The ends were cut back, 4 bases at V and 1 base at J, with 10 bases in the middle. Germline CDR1 is MNHNS and CDR2 is SASEGT. CDR3 sequence: CASSAWVANTEAFF. CDR3 DNA: TGTGCCAGCAGTGCCTGGGTAGCGAACACTGAAGCTTTCTTT.

The V call is TRBV28, the J call TRBJ1-1; D is unclear. Looked up from germline, CDR1 is MDHEN and CDR2 is SYDVKM. This CDR3 has 16 amino acids. Trimming removed 4 bases from V and 7 bases from J, with 22 bases in between. The CDR3 spells CASSSRGGSGLGEAFF. The CDR3 DNA is TGTGCCAGCAGTTCCCGCGGAGGGTCCGGGTTAGGTGAAGCTTTCTTT.

Only a few counts were recorded for this clonotype. The chain links TRBV3-1 to TRBJ1-2; D not resolved. Looked up from germline, CDR1 is LGHDT and CDR2 is YNNKEL (reference sequence). The V end was cut by 4 bases, the J end by 6 bases, with 15 bases between. The CDR3 runs to 14 residues. Here the CDR3 DNA reads TGTGCCAGCAGCCTGAGGCCAGGAGGTGATGGCTACACCTTC. This encodes CASSLRPGGDGYTF. Based on the CDR3 plus reference TRBV3-1 and TRBJ1-2, the full variable domain is DTAVSQTPKYLVTQMGNDKSIKCEQNLGHDTMYWYKQDSKKFLKIMFSYNNKELIINETVPNRFSPKSPDKAHLNLHINSLELGDSAVYFCASSLRPGGDGYTFGSGTRLTVV.

DNA for the CDR3: TGTGCCTGGAGTGTACTGACAGGGAACCAAGAGACCCAGTACTTC. Translating gives CAWSVLTGNQETQYF. The chain has TRBV30 and TRBJ2-5; 7 bases map to TRBD1. Germline assignment: CDR1 GTSNPN and CDR2 SVGIG (reference sequence). The trim removed 0 bases at V and 0 bases at J, leaving 4 bases unmatched. This CDR3 is built from 15 residues.

The chain carries TRBV5-1 and TRBJ1-1, with 8 bases aligning to TRBD1. Germline CDR1 is SGHRS and CDR2 is YFSETQ. CDR3 length: 15 amino acids. The junction had 6 bases not matched to a gene; V was cut back by 5 bases and J by 0 bases. CDR3 protein: CASRDRTGMNTEAFF. CDR3 coding DNA: TGCGCCAGCAGGGATAGGACAGGGATGAACACTGAAGCTTTCTTT.

This clonotype was observed a few times. The V call is TRBV7-9, the J call TRBJ2-1; D remains ambiguous. Germline V gene lookup returns CDR1 SEHNR and CDR2 FQNEAQ (reference sequence). This CDR3 has 13 residues. Trimming removed 1 base from V and 2 bases from J, with 3 bases in between. CDR3 amino acids: CASSLDAYNEQFF. DNA of the CDR3: TGTGCCAGCAGCTTAGATGCCTACAATGAGCAGTTCTTC.

The chain links TRBV5-4 to TRBJ2-2; D perhaps matches TRBD2 (6 bases). CDR3 length: 16 residues. Germline-derived CDR1 and CDR2 are SGHNT and YYREEE (reference sequence). With 3 bases removed from V and 6 bases from J, the gap between germline ends came to 18 bases. The CDR3 loop reads CASSYTTGTQSGELFF. Written as DNA, the CDR3 is TGTGCCAGCAGCTATACTACCGGGACTCAGTCCGGGGAGCTGTTTTTT. Full variable domain (rest looked up from reference TRBV5-4 and TRBJ2-2): ETGVTQSPTHLIKTRGQQVTLRCSSQSGHNTVSWYQQALGQGPQFIFQYYREEENGRGNFPPRFSGLQFPNYSSELNVNALELDDSALYLCASSYTTGTQSGELFFGEGSRLTVL.

The J gene is TRBJ2-1, the V gene TRBV7-3; 9 nucleotides agree with TRBD1. From germline, CDR1 is SGHTA and CDR2 FQGTGA. The CDR3 is 16 amino acids. V gave up 0 bases and J gave up 2 bases; unmatched junction bases: 2. CDR3: CASSLTGTGTYNEQFF. The DNA for the CDR3 is TGTGCCAGCAGCTTAACCGGGACAGGGACCTACAATGAGCAGTTCTTC.

The gene calls are TRBV5-5 and TRBJ1-2; the match to TRBD1 covers 7 bases. Trimming removed 4 bases from V and 7 bases from J; junction bases left unmatched: 13. Germline CDR1 and CDR2: SGHKS and YYEKEE (reference sequence). CDR3 length: 15 residues. CDR3 in DNA: TGTGCCAGCAGCCCCGGGACAGTGAGGTTCGTTGGCTACACCTTC. As protein: CASSPGTVRFVGYTF.

This clonotype was seen repeatedly, ten times or more. This chain connects TRBV5-1 to TRBJ2-7; D gene ambiguous. The CDR3 length is 14 residues. V gave up 0 bases and J gave up 0 bases, with 7 bases separating them. Germline V gene data show CDR1 as SGHRS and CDR2 as YFSETQ. DNA of the CDR3: TGCGCCAGCAGCTTGGAGGTCACCTCCTACGAGCAGTACTTC. Protein sequence: CASSLEVTSYEQYF.

Only a few counts were recorded for this clonotype. The chain uses TRBV4-1 and TRBJ2-3, with D hard to call. V shed 2 bases and J shed 2 bases, with 11 bases lying between them. CDR1 is MGHRA and CDR2 is YSYEKL in the germline V gene. This CDR3 comprises 15 residues. The CDR3 protein is CASSQSWRSTDTQYF. CDR3 bases: TGCGCCAGCAGCCAAAGCTGGCGGTCCACAGATACGCAGTATTTT.

The chain recombines TRBV12-3 or TRBV12-4 with TRBJ2-1; 8 bases are a match to TRBD1. Trimming at V came to 6 bases and at J to 5 bases, leaving 6 bases not matched to a gene. This CDR3 is built from 14 residues. CDR3 sequence (DNA): TGTGCCAGCAGCGGACAGGGAGCCGACAATGAGCAGTTCTTC. It specifies CASSGQGADNEQFF.

CDR3 nucleotides: TGCGCCAGCAGCTTGGGTGACAGGGACCCCTATGGCTACACCTTC. Its protein is CASSLGDRDPYGYTF. The V gene is TRBV5-1, the J gene TRBJ1-2, with 7 nucleotides matching TRBD1. The junction had 6 bases not matched to a gene; V was cut back by 0 bases and J by 4 bases. Germline CDR1 SGHRS, CDR2 YFSETQ. The CDR3 is made up of 15 amino acids.

There are a few counts of this clonotype. The V gene is TRBV3-1, the J gene TRBJ1-5; D not resolved. V was clipped by 1 base and J by 4 bases, with 17 bases between them. This CDR3 comprises 17 residues. Germline V gene sequence: CDR1 LGHDT, CDR2 YNNKEL (reference sequence). CDR3 bases: TGTGCCAGCAGCCAAGGCTTTAGGGCCCCCCTTAATCAGCCCCAGCATTTT. The encoded protein is CASSQGFRAPLNQPQHF.

The sample holds a few counts of this clonotype. The V and J genes are TRBV28 and TRBJ2-7; TRBD1 agrees at 8 bases. The CDR3 is 15 amino acids. With V trimmed by 5 bases and J by 5 bases, 11 bases remained unmatched. From germline, CDR1 is MDHEN and CDR2 SYDVKM. CDR3 in DNA: TGTGCCAGCAGTGGAGGACAGGGAGAGTTTGACGAGCAGTACTTC. It codes for CASSGGQGEFDEQYF.

The rearrangement joins TRBV6-5 to TRBJ2-3, with D unresolved. Trimming stripped 3 bases from V and 7 bases from J, with 8 bases between. The CDR3 is 12 residues long. Germline V gene sequence: CDR1 MNHEY, CDR2 SVGAGI. The DNA for the CDR3 is TGTGCCAGCAGTTATGGCGGAAATACGCAGTATTTT. Protein product: CASSYGGNTQYF.

Many counts were recorded for this clonotype. The V gene is TRBV27, the J gene TRBJ2-5, with a possible D match to TRBD1 (6 bases). The CDR3 spans 13 residues. CDR1 and CDR2 (germline): MNHEY, SMNVEV (reference sequence). Trimming shortened V by 3 bases and J by 5 bases, and 10 bases separated the two germline ends. The CDR3 loop is CASSFEDRETQYF. As DNA, the CDR3 is TGTGCCAGCAGTTTCGAAGACAGGGAGACCCAGTACTTC.

This clonotype has more than one count but fewer than ten. The rearrangement links TRBV11-1 to TRBJ1-4; 7 bases fit TRBD1. The germline gives CDR1 SGHAT, CDR2 FQDESV (reference sequence). Trimming cost V 5 bases and J 8 bases; bases outside gene matches: 8. The CDR3 consists of 14 residues. CDR3: CASSTRQGGEKLFF. Written as DNA, the CDR3 is TGTGCCAGCAGCACCCGACAGGGCGGCGAAAAACTGTTTTTT.

This clonotype was picked up a small number of times. V gene TRBV27 combines with J gene TRBJ2-5; the match to TRBD2 covers 13 bases. Germline V lookup: CDR1 MNHEY, CDR2 SMNVEV (reference sequence). V lost 10 bases and J lost 4; bases outside the gene matches: 3. This CDR3 has 13 residues. CDR3 residues: CATWTSGGETQYF. The CDR3 DNA sequence: TGTGCCACCTGGACTAGCGGGGGAGAGACCCAGTACTTC.

This clonotype was counted between two and nine times. This chain uses TRBV11-2 with TRBJ2-1; D may be TRBD2 (7 bases). Trimming left V 3 bases short and J 1 base short, with 13 bases between. The CDR3 is 16 amino acids. Germline assignment: CDR1 SGHAT and CDR2 FQNNGV. For the CDR3, the DNA is TGTGCCAGCAGCTTTCCCGGGGGGCATTCCTACAATGAGCAGTTCTTC. This codes for CASSFPGGHSYNEQFF.

The chain has TRBV3-1 and TRBJ1-3, with a weak D call TRBD1 (5 bases). The germline CDR1 and CDR2 sequences are LGHDT and YNNKEL (reference sequence). V gave up 4 bases and J gave up 7 bases, with 23 bases separating them. This CDR3 has 17 amino acids. The CDR3 loop reads CASSPWGRADLGNTIYF. In DNA form, the CDR3 reads TGTGCCAGCAGCCCTTGGGGCAGGGCAGATCTGGGGAACACCATATATTTT.

In this sample, this clonotype turned up a few times. The gene calls are TRBV20-1 and TRBJ2-7; the D gene is possibly TRBD2 (5 bases). Trimming removed 6 bases at V and 2 bases at J, with 17 bases between. Per the germline V gene, CDR1 is DFQATT and CDR2 is SNEGSKA (reference sequence). This CDR3 has 14 amino acids. CDR3: CSAGNTREPYEQYV. CDR3 bases: TGCAGTGCGGGGAATACTCGGGAACCCTACGAGCAGTACGTC.

This clonotype appeared a few times. The chain carries TRBV5-1 and TRBJ2-3; tentative D call: TRBD1 (5 bases). This CDR3 spans 16 amino acids. Deletions cut 0 bases from V and 4 bases from J, with 15 bases between. Germline CDR1 is SGHRS and CDR2 is YFSETQ. The CDR3 here is CASSLARVGHADTQYF. The CDR3 DNA follows: TGCGCCAGCAGCTTGGCTCGTGTAGGACATGCAGATACGCAGTATTTT.

The chain links TRBV29-1 to TRBJ2-3; D is unclear. V was trimmed by 3 bases and J by 1 base, leaving 5 bases between them. Germline-derived CDR1 and CDR2 are SQVTM and ANQGSEA. The CDR3 is 12 amino acids. DNA of the CDR3: TGCAGCGTTGATAGTGGCACAGATACGCAGTATTTT. Its protein product is CSVDSGTDTQYF.

The rearrangement links TRBV6-2 or TRBV6-3 to TRBJ1-2; D remains ambiguous. The V gene lost 0 bases and the J gene lost 3 bases, with 5 bases spanning the gap. This CDR3 region has 13 residues. Germline assignment: CDR1 MNHEY and CDR2 SVGEGT. CDR3 protein: CASSYSWDYGYTF. The CDR3 region has the DNA TGTGCCAGCAGTTACTCGTGGGACTATGGCTACACCTTC.